This is a list of T cell receptor beta chains from one sample in a study of blood T cells in healthy people across ages. TCRdb itself ran the 5' RACE reads through MiXCR, one entry per CDR3 protein. Among hundreds of thousands of distinct CDR3 sequences listed, about 30% were seen once. The specimen was blood. The receptor set was obtained from an elderly woman in good health. The CDR3 runs from the conserved cysteine through the conserved F or W. The D gene is left open where the match is weak. Only part of the rows carry a size: once, few, many, or a class if the clone is expanded.

TRBD1,TRBV20-1,.,TRBJ2-5,TGCAGTGCCGACCCCGGGACAGGATTGGACGTTCAGTACTTC,CSADPGTGLDVQYF
.,TRBV6-5,.,TRBJ2-2,TGTGCCAGCAGTTACTCAGTAACCGGGGAGCTGTTTTTT,CASSYSVTGELFF
.,TRBV27,many,TRBJ1-1,TGTGCCAGCAGTTTATCGGGCCGGACTGAAGCTTTCTTT,CASSLSGRTEAFF
TRBD2,TRBV6-1,once,TRBJ2-7,TGTGCCAGCAAAGGACTAGCGGGCTCCTACGAGCAGTACTTC,CASKGLAGSYEQYF
.,TRBV14,few,TRBJ1-2,TGTGCCAGCAGCCAAGACTGGACTACCATGGGCTACACCTTC,CASSQDWTTMGYTF
.,TRBV4-2,few,TRBJ1-6,TGTGCCAGCAGCCAAGAGGGACACGGTAATTCACCCCTCCACTTT,CASSQEGHGNSPLHF
.,TRBV7-6,few,TRBJ1-4,TGTGCCAGCAGCCGTGGGGGGGGAACGGTTGTTTGGGAAAAACTGTTTTTT,CASSRGGGTVVWEKLFF
.,TRBV6-1,many,TRBJ2-5,TGTGCCAGCAACCCCTTTGGAGGGACAGAAGAGACCCAGTACTTC,CASNPFGGTEETQYF
TRBD2,TRBV3-1,many,TRBJ2-1,TGTGCCAGCAGTCAGGGACTAGCGATCTACAATGAGCAGTTCTTC,CASSQGLAIYNEQFF
.,TRBV6-5,many,TRBJ1-2,TGTGCCAGCAGTCTTTTAACAGAGAGTAACTATGGCTACACCTTC,CASSLLTESNYGYTF
.,TRBV7-2,many,TRBJ2-1,TGTGCCAGCAGCTTAGTTTACGGCAATGAGCAGTTCTTC,CASSLVYGNEQFF
.,TRBV2,.,TRBJ1-2,TGTGCCAGCAGAACCAGGGGAAGGATCCATGGCTACACCTTC,CASRTRGRIHGYTF
.,TRBV7-2,many,TRBJ1-2,TGTGCCAGCAGCAACCGACAAGGCTATGGCTACACCTTC,CASSNRQGYGYTF
TRBD1,TRBV18,many,TRBJ1-5,TGTGCCAGCTCTACAGGGGGCGGTCAGCCCCAGCATTTT,CASSTGGGQPQHF
.,TRBV10-3,few,TRBJ1-5,TGTGCCATCAGTGCCTCGGGACATCAGCCCCAGCATTTT,CAISASGHQPQHF
TRBD2,TRBV7-8,many,TRBJ2-1,TGTGCCAGCAGCTTAGCGCAGCGGGGGGCTAGCTCCTACAATGAGCAGTTCTTC,CASSLAQRGASSYNEQFF
TRBD2,TRBV6-5,.,TRBJ2-5,TGTGCCAGCGGCCGTTGGGGTAGCGGGGGGAGAGAGACCCAGTACTTC,CASGRWGSGGRETQYF
TRBD1,TRBV30,.,TRBJ2-6,TGTGCCTGGAGGGACAGGAGGCCTGGGGCCAACGTCCTGACTTTC,CAWRDRRPGANVLTF
.,TRBV5-5,few,TRBJ2-7,TGTGCCAGCAGCAAACCCCCGGCGGACTACGAGCAGTACTTC,CASSKPPADYEQYF
TRBD2,TRBV4-2,.,TRBJ2-7,TGTGCCAGCAGCCAGGCTAGCGGGGGGGCCAGAGCAAGGGATGGGAATGAGCAGTACTTC,CASSQASGGARARDGNEQYF